Sequencing of this T cell receptor (beta chain) was carried out in a study of post-analysis software for immune sequencing data. The germline gives CDR1 MGHRA, CDR2 YSYEKL. The CDR3 spans 16 residues. Trimming shortened V by 4 bases and J by 4 bases, and 19 bases separated the two germline ends. This clonotype has a handful of counts. Its target is unknown. The authors incorporated unique molecular identifiers into the TCR beta cDNA libraries. TCRdb re-called the PCR reads with MiXCR, one entry per CDR3 protein. Altogether around 500,000 distinct CDR3 sequences are present, 30% to 40% being singletons, with the ten largest covering around 6.1%. Findings and caveats of the study: Patients used about 5 TRBV segments, including TRBV5-6, TRBV5-1 and TRBV20-1, more often than controls.

The origin of this receptor is a girl younger than 18 with multiple sclerosis. Sequenced input: blood. V is TRBV4-1 and J is TRBJ1-2; no clear D gene. The CDR3 region is CASSRSVFSIGYGYTF. The CDR3 DNA is TGCGCCAGCAGCCGATCGGTCTTTTCGATAGGCTATGGCTACACCTTC.